These 27 T cell receptor beta chains were sequenced from one sample in a study of Ad26.COV2.S vaccination and SARS-CoV-2 variants. Here immunoSEQ multiplex PCR was the method, and the copy in TCRdb shows in-frame clones only, minus some. The sample has under 150,000 clones, about nine tenths seen once. This specimen was peripheral blood, taken after recovery from COVID-19. The source is a human donor who had recovered from COVID-19.

This chain joins TRBV29-1 and TRBJ2-2; maybe TRBD2 (6 bases). The germline V gene has CDR1 SQVTM and CDR2 ANQGSEA. The CDR3 runs to 16 residues. The ends were cut back, 1 base at V and 2 bases at J, with 14 bases in the middle. Here the CDR3 reads CSVEGLGGANTGELFF. Written as DNA, the CDR3 is TGCAGCGTTGAAGGATTGGGGGGAGCCAACACCGGGGAGCTGTTTTTT.

The chain carries TRBV5-1 and TRBJ1-3; no reliable D call. Trimming cost V 4 bases and J 0 bases, with 8 bases left between them. The length of the CDR3 is 14 residues. The V gene's germline CDR1 is SGHRS and CDR2 YFSETQ. The CDR3 spells CASSLDGSGNTIYF. CDR3 DNA: TGCGCCAGCAGCCTCGACGGCTCTGGAAACACCATATATTTT.

The CDR3 reads CASSPRDGYEQYF. CDR3 bases: TGTGCCAGCAGCCCTCGGGACGGCTACGAGCAGTACTTC. This chain connects TRBV7-8 to TRBJ2-7, with D perhaps assigned TRBD1 or TRBD2 (5 bases each). Germline lookup yields CDR1 SGHVS and CDR2 FQNEAQ. Between the trimmed V and J ends, which lost 5 bases and 3 bases, there was a span of 11 bases. The CDR3 is 13 amino acids.

The chain links TRBV5-6 to TRBJ1-6; 7 bases agree with TRBD1. After removal of 2 bases from V and 8 bases from J, the junction contained 7 bases not matched to a gene. Germline V gives CDR1 SGHDT, CDR2 YYEEEE. The CDR3 totals 15 residues. CDR3 residues: CASSFLGGADSPLHF. DNA of the CDR3: TGTGCCAGCAGCTTCCTAGGGGGCGCGGATTCACCCCTCCACTTT.

The rearrangement links TRBV6-6 to TRBJ1-5; D remains ambiguous. In germline, CDR1 is MNHNY, CDR2 SVGAGI (reference sequence). Trimming stripped 8 bases from V and 4 bases from J, with 18 bases between. CDR3 length: 15 amino acids. The CDR3 reads CASEPRHSGNQPQHF. The CDR3 bases are TGTGCCAGCGAGCCCCGTCATTCAGGAAATCAGCCCCAGCATTTT.

A few counts support this clone. The rearrangement links TRBV6-5 to TRBJ2-7; D not certain. V was shortened by 6 bases and J by 0 bases, with 15 bases between the two germline ends. There are 15 residues in the CDR3. In germline, CDR1 is MNHEY, CDR2 SVGAGI. CDR3 sequence reads: CASSRTPGASYEQYF. The CDR3 bases are TGTGCCAGCAGCCGCACCCCAGGAGCCTCCTACGAGCAGTACTTC.

The CDR3 sequence is CASSPKGGSTEAFF. CDR3 DNA: TGTGCCAGCAGCCCGAAGGGGGGGTCCACTGAAGCTTTCTTT. This chain joins TRBV6-5 and TRBJ1-1; weak D call: TRBD1 (6 bases). Germline V gene sequence: CDR1 MNHEY, CDR2 SVGAGI. This CDR3 has 14 amino acids. Deletions cut 6 bases from V and 4 bases from J, with 15 bases between.

The table lists this clone with a few counts. The chain uses TRBV15 and TRBJ1-1, with D maybe TRBD1 (5 bases). CDR1 and CDR2 (germline): LNHNV, YYDKDF (reference sequence). CDR3 length: 14 residues. V was pared by 3 bases and J by 1 base, with 9 bases between. The CDR3: CATSSVTENTEAFF. The CDR3 DNA follows: TGTGCCACCAGCAGTGTGACAGAGAACACTGAAGCTTTCTTT.

The genes are TRBV9 and TRBJ2-1; 14 bases line up with TRBD2. V trimming: 2 bases; J trimming: 6 bases; junction bases outside the gene matches: 10. The CDR3 length is 18 residues. The germline CDR1 and CDR2 sequences are SGDLS and YYNGEE. The chain's CDR3 is CASSVDLSGTSGGNEQFF. As DNA, the CDR3 is TGTGCCAGCAGCGTCGACCTCAGCGGGACTAGCGGGGGCAATGAGCAGTTCTTC. Full variable domain (rest looked up from reference TRBV9 and TRBJ2-1): DSGVTQTPKHLITATGQRVTLRCSPRSGDLSVYWYQQSLDQGLQFLIQYYNGEERAKGNILERFSAQQFPDLHSELNLSSLELGDSALYFCASSVDLSGTSGGNEQFFGPGTRLTVL.

The chain uses TRBV4-3 and TRBJ2-5; 7 positions agree with TRBD2. The junction had 9 bases not matched to a gene; V was cut back by 0 bases and J by 5 bases. This CDR3 spans 16 amino acids. Per germline, CDR1 LGHNA and CDR2 YSLEER. CDR3 nucleotides: TGCGCCAGCAGCCAAGAGAGGGATTGGCGGGGGGAGACCCAGTACTTC. It is translated as CASSQERDWRGETQYF.

The V gene is TRBV7-6, the J gene TRBJ2-3, with TRBD2 matching over 7 bases. Germline values: CDR1 SGHVS, CDR2 FNYEAQ. V shed 1 base and J 6 bases; nucleotides not matched to a gene: 10. The CDR3 consists of 16 residues. The CDR3 sequence: CASSLVPQRETDTQYF. DNA of the CDR3: TGTGCCAGCAGCTTAGTTCCTCAGCGGGAAACGGATACGCAGTATTTT.

The chain carries TRBV5-1 and TRBJ2-7; weak D call: TRBD2 (6 bases). From germline, CDR1 is SGHRS and CDR2 YFSETQ. The CDR3 runs to 14 residues. V lost 3 bases and J lost 2, with 12 bases in between. CDR3 protein: CASSYGTAPYEQYF. The CDR3 DNA is TGCGCCAGCAGCTACGGGACTGCACCCTACGAGCAGTACTTC.

The CDR3 protein is CASSLDVLAGSGDTQYF. The CDR3 DNA reads as TGTGCCAGCAGCTTAGACGTACTAGCGGGTAGCGGAGATACGCAGTATTTT. The genes are TRBV7-2 and TRBJ2-3, with 9 positions matching TRBD2. This CDR3 is built from 17 residues. CDR1 SGHTA and CDR2 FQGNSA come from the germline V gene. Unmatched junction bases numbered 10, after V lost 1 base and J lost 5 bases.

Written as DNA, the CDR3 is TGTGCCAGCAGTGGCCCTCCGGGACAGGCCCTCGGAGGCTACACCTTC. Amino acids: CASSGPPGQALGGYTF. V and J are TRBV2 and TRBJ1-2, with TRBD1 identical over 8 bases. Germline V gene lookup returns CDR1 SNHLY and CDR2 FYNNEI. This CDR3 has 16 amino acids. V lost 4 bases and J lost 8; bases outside the gene matches: 15.

The chain uses TRBV7-9 and TRBJ2-5; D may be TRBD1 (6 bases). Germline CDR1 SEHNR, CDR2 FQNEAQ (reference sequence). This CDR3 is 13 amino acids long. The V end was cut by 1 base, the J end by 10 bases, with 13 bases between. CDR3 residues: CASSLEDWGRQYF. Written as DNA, the CDR3 is TGTGCCAGCAGCTTAGAGGATTGGGGGCGCCAGTACTTC. Variable domain in full (rest from reference TRBV7-9 and TRBJ2-5): DTGVSQNPRHKITKRGQNVTFRCDPISEHNRLYWYRQTLGQGPEFLTYFQNEAQLEKSRLLSDRFSAERPKGSFSTLEIQRTEQGDSAMYLCASSLEDWGRQYFGPGTRLLVL.

The chain employs TRBV12-5 and TRBJ1-5, with 7 bases identical to TRBD1. This CDR3 has 13 amino acids. The J segment lost 11 bases and the V segment lost 2 bases, leaving 6 bases of the junction unmatched. Germline CDR1 and CDR2: LGHNT and FRNRAP. This chain's CDR3 is CASGLSGGGAQHF. CDR3 bases: TGTGCTAGTGGTTTGTCAGGGGGGGGAGCCCAGCATTTT.

The chain combines TRBV28 with TRBJ1-5, with D possibly being TRBD1 (5 bases). Germline-derived CDR1 and CDR2 are MDHEN and SYDVKM. The CDR3 covers 17 residues. Trimming removed 2 bases at V and 0 bases at J, with 14 bases between. In DNA, the CDR3 is TGTGCCAGCAGTTTACCCCCGACAGTTAATAGCAATCAGCCCCAGCATTTT. Protein sequence: CASSLPPTVNSNQPQHF.

This clone was picked up one time. This chain uses TRBV19 with TRBJ2-5; no clear D gene. V lost 0 bases and J lost 3, with 8 bases in between. Germline CDR1 is LNHDA and CDR2 is SQIVND (reference sequence). The CDR3 totals 14 residues. CDR3 amino acids: CASSIEASKETQYF. The CDR3 region has the DNA TGTGCCAGTAGTATAGAGGCCAGCAAAGAGACCCAGTACTTC.

The chain carries TRBV18 and TRBJ2-7, with TRBD1 identical over 10 bases. This CDR3 is 15 amino acids long. CDR1 KGHSH and CDR2 LQKENI come from the germline V gene. The ends lost 3 bases at V and 2 bases at J; junction bases unmatched: 4. CDR3 bases: TGTGCCAGCTCACCCCGGGACAGGGGAACCTACGAGCAGTACTTC. Translation gives CASSPRDRGTYEQYF.

The rearrangement links TRBV29-1 to TRBJ1-1, with a tentative D call TRBD1 (5 bases). V lost 5 bases and J 0 bases, leaving 10 bases between the germline ends. In germline, CDR1 is SQVTM, CDR2 ANQGSEA. This CDR3 comprises 13 residues. As DNA, the CDR3 is TGCAGCGTTAGGGGACGGATGAACACTGAAGCTTTCTTT. It codes for CSVRGRMNTEAFF.

The chain is built from TRBV5-4 and TRBJ2-1; D possibly uses TRBD1 or TRBD2 (5 bases each). The CDR3 is 14 residues long. CDR1 is SGHNT, CDR2 YYREEE, per germline (reference sequence). Trimming took 4 bases from V and 0 from J, leaving 8 bases between them. The DNA for the CDR3 is TGTGCCAGCAGCCTAGGGACCTCCTACAATGAGCAGTTCTTC. Translating gives CASSLGTSYNEQFF.

This CDR3 reads CASSSESQGPREQYF. The CDR3, as DNA: TGTGCCAGCAGCTCCGAATCCCAGGGGCCTAGGGAGCAGTACTTC. This chain connects TRBV11-2 to TRBJ2-7; D may be TRBD1 (6 bases). The V end was cut by 4 bases, the J end by 7 bases, with 20 bases between. CDR1 is SGHAT, CDR2 FQNNGV, per germline. CDR3 length equals 15 residues.

The sample holds one count of this clone. The J gene is TRBJ1-2, the V gene TRBV24-1; no firm D call. Looked up from germline, CDR1 is KGHDR and CDR2 is SFDVKD. The CDR3 contains 12 residues. V was shortened by 6 bases and J by 3 bases, with 7 bases between the two germline ends. CDR3 DNA sequence: TGTGCCACCAGTTCCTGGGACTATGGCTACACCTTC. As protein: CATSSWDYGYTF.

The genes are TRBV6-2 or TRBV6-3 and TRBJ2-7, with 8 bases fitting TRBD2. This CDR3 spans 15 amino acids. V lost 0 bases and J lost 7; bases outside the gene matches: 8. The germline V gene encodes CDR1 MNHEY and CDR2 SVGEGT. The CDR3 coding sequence is TGTGCCAGCAGTTACTCTTCAGCGGGGGTAAGGGAGCAGTACTTC. Its translation: CASSYSSAGVREQYF.

CDR3 region: CASSSTGVEQYF. CDR3 coding DNA: TGTGCCAGCAGCTCCACGGGGGTCGAGCAGTACTTC. The genes are TRBV7-2 and TRBJ2-7, with D possibly being TRBD2 (6 bases). V was pared by 4 bases and J by 6 bases, with 10 bases between. The CDR3 consists of 12 residues. Germline loops: CDR1 SGHTA, CDR2 FQGNSA.

This sequence joins TRBV6-5 and TRBJ1-2; D is unresolved. The CDR3 consists of 15 residues. Trimming stripped 10 bases from V and 8 bases from J, with 26 bases between. CDR1 and CDR2 from the germline V gene are MNHEY and SVGAGI. The CDR3 DNA is TGTGCCACCTCAAGGTTACCGGGAGCCCTATCGGGCTACACCTTC. This translates into CATSRLPGALSGYTF.

The genes are TRBV2 and TRBJ1-2, with 7 nucleotides matching TRBD1. Germline values: CDR1 SNHLY, CDR2 FYNNEI. The CDR3 is made up of 14 amino acids. Unmatched junction bases numbered 16, after V lost 10 bases and J lost 8 bases. CDR3 amino acids: CATPLGGGIAGYTF. CDR3 DNA sequence: TGTGCCACTCCCCTAGGGGGCGGAATCGCCGGCTACACCTTC.